The clone carrying this T cell receptor beta chain was detected only once. Its antigen is still unknown. Recent acute infections and vaccinations were absent in the healthy HIV-negative adult donors. From germline, CDR1 is MNHEY and CDR2 SMNVEV (reference sequence). The V and J ends lost 0 bases and 11 bases respectively, with 13 bases between them. This CDR3 is 14 amino acids long. The record originates from a study of shared clonotypes between healthy human individuals. Study outcomes and limitations: Even with large depth, rarefaction showed that sorted-subset sequencing was incomplete. Naive subsets usually exceeded memory subsets in estimated richness.

The data were produced by immunoSEQ multiplex PCR, yet TCRdb's version contains in-frame clones alone and is incomplete. This table has roughly 1,500,000 clones, about 98.5% appearing once. The source of this sequence is a man aged 25 to 40 in good health. J is TRBJ1-4 and V is TRBV27, with D possibly TRBD1 on 5 matching bases. Sequencing used naive CD4+ T cells sorted from blood. As to subset: CD45RA+ positively selected. This CDR3 reads CASSLSRKGDKLFF. The CDR3, as DNA: TGTGCCAGCAGTTTATCGCGAAAAGGGGACAAACTGTTTTTT.